The T cell receptor beta chain under discussion was sequenced for a study of blood T cell repertoires in COVID-19. Turning to the study itself: PBMCs, B-cell-depleted T cells, or T cells were the source of the cDNA or gDNA that made up the material.

Participants came from fewer than 25 US areas, aged about 18 to 90 years. This clone appeared once. Using immunoSEQ multiplex PCR, the repertoire was profiled, and TCRdb retains in-frame clones only, with some absent. The repertoire has 400,000 to 550,000 clones, 70% to 90% of them found once; the top ten carry about 2.1%. V lost 2 bases and J 0 bases, leaving 8 bases between the germline ends. CDR1 and CDR2 (germline): SGHTS, YDEGEE. The CDR3 consists of 14 residues. Sequencing was done on a sample of PBMCs or T cells enriched from blood (not recorded which). This rearrangement joins TRBV5-8 to TRBJ1-1; the D is unclear. This TCR came from a woman between 18 and 29 years old with acute COVID-19. Here the CDR3 reads CASSFLTLNTEAFF. CDR3 sequence (DNA): TGTGCCAGCAGCTTTCTCACTTTGAACACTGAAGCTTTCTTT.